This TCR beta chain is drawn from a study of blood T cell repertoires in COVID-19. Study details: The origin of the acute and convalescent COVID-19 samples was the United States, Italy and Spain. PBMCs, B-cell-depleted T cells, or T cells provided the cDNA or gDNA that made up the material.

Original data processing: The authors estimated nucleated cell counts from reference gene primer amplification. Generated by immunoSEQ multiplex PCR, the TCRdb table keeps only in-frame clones and is missing some. V, J and clone size were drawn from that table, and D and trimming were deduced from the DNA. Counted here are around 100,000 clones, less than 90% occurring once; the ten biggest clones make up around 2%. V was clipped by 2 bases and J by 0 bases, with 8 bases between them. This CDR3 is 15 amino acids long. Germline lookup yields CDR1 SNHLY and CDR2 FYNNEI. The material sequenced was peripheral blood. The clonotype originates from a man in his sixties or seventies with active or convalescent COVID-19. The rearrangement links TRBV2 to TRBJ2-1; TRBD1 is a possible D gene (5 bases). The CDR3 loop reads CASSERGNSYNEQFF. CDR3 bases: TGTGCCAGCAGTGAAAGGGGAAACTCCTACAATGAGCAGTTCTTC.